This entry features one TCR beta chain sequence. Authors' analysis steps: Researchers report that nucleated cell counts were estimated from reference gene primer amplification. This table comes from immunoSEQ multiplex PCR, and its TCRdb copy is limited to in-frame clones, with some not included. V and J calls and clone size follow that table, whereas D and trimming were derived from the DNA. The sample holds 80,000 to 95,000 clones, over 80% seen once. These data come from a study of blood T cell repertoires in COVID-19. Study at large: Specimens from acute and convalescent COVID-19 originated in the United States, Italy and Spain. Sources were T cells, B-cell-depleted T cells, or PBMCs; the material itself was cDNA or gDNA.

With V trimmed by 2 bases and J by 0 bases, 4 bases remained unmatched. The CDR3 loop spans 15 amino acids. Germline CDR1 reads SGHRS; CDR2 reads YFSETQ. Sequenced: peripheral blood. The sequence was obtained from a human donor with active COVID-19. The donor label of this sample is uncertain. The V and J genes are TRBV5-1 and TRBJ2-7; 8 nucleotides line up with TRBD2. The CDR3 DNA reads TGCGCCAGCAGCTTAAGCGGGGGAGTCTCCTACGAGCAGTACTTC. This sequence encodes CASSLSGGVSYEQYF.